The 5 T cell receptor beta chains below were found in one sample sequenced in a study of T cell responses to AZD1222 COVID-19 vaccine (dated by TCRdb to the early 2020s). The time point label here, explained by the study, means: baseline before first vaccination. Library creation used the immunoSEQ multiplex PCR assay. TCRdb provides this immuneACCESS table in a form limited to in-frame rearrangements. Some clones are lacking; in checked studies, under half of them reflect an unresolved V gene, and why the rest are absent is not known. This sample is represented by 87,000 or so clones; around 87% of them were singletons. Clones ranked in the top ten supply 8% to 9.5% of the sample. Sequenced material: peripheral blood, taken on day 0 of AZD1222 vaccination. These receptors were obtained from an adult in good health.

The chain uses TRBV7-9 and TRBJ2-4; TRBD2 aligns across 15 bases. CDR1 and CDR2 from the germline V gene are SEHNR and FQNEAQ (reference sequence). The length of the CDR3 is 16 residues. Losses at the gene ends were 2 bases for V and 9 bases for J; bases not matched to a gene: 5. The CDR3: CASSLSGLAGGGIQYF. The CDR3 DNA is TGTGCCAGCAGCTTATCGGGACTAGCGGGGGGAGGCATTCAGTACTTC. The full variable domain, in which reference TRBV7-9 and TRBJ2-4 provide the parts outside the CDR3, is DTGVSQNPRHKITKRGQNVTFRCDPISEHNRLYWYRQTLGQGPEFLTYFQNEAQLEKSRLLSDRFSAERPKGSFSTLEIQRTEQGDSAMYLCASSLSGLAGGGIQYFGAGTRLSVL.

In this sample, this clone turned up once. This chain connects TRBV7-6 to TRBJ1-1; 8 bases are a match to TRBD1. CDR1 is SGHVS, CDR2 FNYEAQ, per germline. CDR3 size: 16 residues. V lost 5 bases, J lost 0 bases, and 8 bases stayed unmatched. CDR3 in amino acids: CASSPTGAVMNTEAFF. CDR3 coding DNA: TGTGCCAGCAGCCCGACAGGGGCGGTTATGAACACTGAAGCTTTCTTT. Together with reference TRBV7-6 and TRBJ1-1, the CDR3 gives the full variable domain: GAGVSQSPRYKVTKRGQDVALRCDPISGHVSLYWYRQALGQGPEFLTYFNYEAQQDKSGLPNDRFSAERPEGSISTLTIQRTEQRDSAMYRCASSPTGAVMNTEAFFGQGTRLTVV.

The J gene is TRBJ2-2, the V gene TRBV12-3 or TRBV12-4; D unclear. This CDR3 is built from 11 residues. V dropped 6 bases and J dropped 5 bases, with 4 bases sitting between them. The CDR3: CASRRTGELFF. CDR3 coding DNA: TGTGCCAGCAGGCGAACCGGGGAGCTGTTTTTT.

The chain carries TRBV18 and TRBJ1-2, with D tentatively TRBD1 (6 bases). Germline CDR1 is KGHSH and CDR2 is LQKENI. The V end lost 6 bases, the J end lost 4 bases, and 21 bases lay between the germline ends. There are 16 residues in the CDR3. The CDR3: CASSQQAAGDLYGYTF. The CDR3, as DNA: TGTGCCAGCTCCCAACAGGCGGCAGGGGACCTCTATGGCTACACCTTC.

This clone is classed as medium-sized. This chain links TRBV6-5 with TRBJ2-3; 7 nucleotides match TRBD2. The CDR3 spans 16 residues. Germline-derived CDR1 and CDR2 are MNHEY and SVGAGI. V was clipped by 0 bases and J by 1 base; unmatched bases: 4. In DNA form, the CDR3 reads TGTGCCAGCAGTTACTCGGCGCTAGCGGGCACAGATACGCAGTATTTT. Protein sequence: CASSYSALAGTDTQYF.